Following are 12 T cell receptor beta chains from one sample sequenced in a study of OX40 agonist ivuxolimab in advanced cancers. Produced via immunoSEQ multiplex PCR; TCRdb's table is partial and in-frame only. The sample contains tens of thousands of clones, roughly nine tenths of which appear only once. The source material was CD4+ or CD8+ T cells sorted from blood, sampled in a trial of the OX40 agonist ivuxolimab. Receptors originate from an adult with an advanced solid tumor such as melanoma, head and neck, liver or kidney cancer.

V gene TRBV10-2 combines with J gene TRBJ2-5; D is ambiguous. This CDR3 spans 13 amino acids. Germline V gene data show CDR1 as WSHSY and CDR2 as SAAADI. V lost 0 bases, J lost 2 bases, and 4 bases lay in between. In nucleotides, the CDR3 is TGCGCCAGCAGTGAGTCTTCTCAAGAGACCCAGTACTTC. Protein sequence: CASSESSQETQYF.

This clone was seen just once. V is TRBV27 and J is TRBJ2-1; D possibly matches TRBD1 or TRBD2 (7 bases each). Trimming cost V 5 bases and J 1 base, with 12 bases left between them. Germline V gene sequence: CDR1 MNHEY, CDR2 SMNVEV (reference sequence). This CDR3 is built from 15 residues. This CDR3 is CASSQGGVSYNEQFF. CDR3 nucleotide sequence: TGTGCCAGCAGTCAGGGGGGGGTATCCTACAATGAGCAGTTCTTC.

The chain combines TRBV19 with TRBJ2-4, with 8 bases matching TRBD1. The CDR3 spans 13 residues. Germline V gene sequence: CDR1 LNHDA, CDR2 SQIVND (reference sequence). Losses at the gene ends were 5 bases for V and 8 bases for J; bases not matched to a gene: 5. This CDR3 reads CASSGQGADIQYF. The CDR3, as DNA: TGTGCCAGTAGTGGTCAGGGGGCTGACATTCAGTACTTC.

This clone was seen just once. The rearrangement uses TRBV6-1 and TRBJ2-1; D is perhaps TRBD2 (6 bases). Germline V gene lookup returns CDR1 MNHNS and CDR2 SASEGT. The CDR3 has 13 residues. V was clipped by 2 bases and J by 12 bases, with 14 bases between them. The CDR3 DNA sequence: TGTGCCAGCAGTGAACCGGGGAGGTCCCGGCAGTTCTTC. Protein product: CASSEPGRSRQFF.

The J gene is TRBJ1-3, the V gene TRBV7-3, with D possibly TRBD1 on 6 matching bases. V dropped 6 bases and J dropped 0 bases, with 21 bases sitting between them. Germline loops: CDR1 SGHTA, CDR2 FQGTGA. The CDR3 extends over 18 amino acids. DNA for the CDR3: TGTGCCAGCAGGGAGGACAGACAATTACAAAGCTCTGGAAACACCATATATTTT. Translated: CASREDRQLQSSGNTIYF.

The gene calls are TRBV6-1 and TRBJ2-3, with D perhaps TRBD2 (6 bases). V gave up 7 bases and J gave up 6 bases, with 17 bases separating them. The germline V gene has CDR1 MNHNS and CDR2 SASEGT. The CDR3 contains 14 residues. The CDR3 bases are TGTGCCAGCACTGCGGGATCGAGTAGGGATACGCAGTATTTT. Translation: CASTAGSSRDTQYF.

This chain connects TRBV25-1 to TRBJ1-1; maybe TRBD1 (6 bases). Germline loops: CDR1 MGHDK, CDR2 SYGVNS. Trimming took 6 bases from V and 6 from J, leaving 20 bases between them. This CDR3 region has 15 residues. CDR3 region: CASSSGTWERAEAFF. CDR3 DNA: TGTGCCAGCAGCTCCGGGACATGGGAGAGGGCTGAAGCTTTCTTT.

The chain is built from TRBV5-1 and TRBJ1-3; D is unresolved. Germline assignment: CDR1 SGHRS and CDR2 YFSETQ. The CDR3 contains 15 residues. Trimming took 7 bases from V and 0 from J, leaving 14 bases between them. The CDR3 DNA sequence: TGCGCCAGCCGGGAGTCGGCAAACTCTGGAAACACCATATATTTT. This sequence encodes CASRESANSGNTIYF.

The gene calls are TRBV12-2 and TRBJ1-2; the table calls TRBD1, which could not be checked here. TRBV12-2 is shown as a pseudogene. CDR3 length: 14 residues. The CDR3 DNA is TGTGCAAGTCGCTTTAGACACCAGAACTATGGCTACACCTTC. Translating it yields CASRFRHQNYGYTF.

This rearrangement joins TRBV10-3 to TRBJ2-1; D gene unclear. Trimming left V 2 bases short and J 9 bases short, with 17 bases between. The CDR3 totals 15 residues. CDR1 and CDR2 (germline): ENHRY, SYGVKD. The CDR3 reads CAISENARTRGEQFF. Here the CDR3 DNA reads TGTGCCATCAGTGAGAACGCTCGAACTCGCGGTGAGCAGTTCTTC.

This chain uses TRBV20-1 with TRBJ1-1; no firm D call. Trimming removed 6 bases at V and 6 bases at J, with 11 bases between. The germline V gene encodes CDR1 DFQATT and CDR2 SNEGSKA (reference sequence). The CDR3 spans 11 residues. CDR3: CSAEGQAEAFF. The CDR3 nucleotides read TGCAGTGCCGAGGGCCAAGCTGAAGCTTTCTTT.

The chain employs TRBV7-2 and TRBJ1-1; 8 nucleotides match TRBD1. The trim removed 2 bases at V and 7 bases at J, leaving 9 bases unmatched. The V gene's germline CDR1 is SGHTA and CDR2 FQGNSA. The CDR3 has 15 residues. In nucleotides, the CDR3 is TGTGCCAGCAGCTTAAATGCAGGGGGCGTTGATGAAGCTTTCTTT. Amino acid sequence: CASSLNAGGVDEAFF.